This TCR beta chain was profiled in a study of blood T cell repertoires in COVID-19. The junction had 9 bases not matched to a gene; V was cut back by 6 bases and J by 1 base. Per germline, CDR1 SGHTA and CDR2 FQGTGA. The CDR3 runs 16 residues. Sequencing used immunoSEQ multiplex PCR; TCRdb keeps in-frame clones, though not all of them. The table includes some 320,000 clones, about 92% detected once. Input material: PBMCs or T cells enriched from blood (not recorded which). This TCR derives from a man aged 55 to 70 who had recovered from COVID-19. The V call is TRBV7-3, the J call TRBJ1-2, with 9 nucleotides matching TRBD1. DNA of the CDR3: TGTGCCAGCAGGCCCACCGGGACAGGGAATAACTATGGCTACACCTTC. It codes for CASRPTGTGNNYGYTF.